This is a list of T cell receptor beta chains from one sample in a study of spatial heterogeneity in lung cancer. TCRdb re-analysed the 5' RACE reads in MiXCR, keeping a single row per CDR3 protein. The sample carries tens of thousands of distinct CDR3 sequences, roughly 12% recorded once. This sample comprised PBMCs, obtained at surgery. These receptors all come from a male donor with early-stage non-small cell lung cancer. Both conserved end residues are part of each CDR3. D genes are given only for firm matches. Size is omitted from some rows. Given values are once, few, many or a class for expanded clones.

D gene	clone size	V gene	J gene	CDR3 DNA	CDR3 protein
.	few	TRBV3-1	TRBJ2-1	TGTGCCAGCAGCCAAGGGGCTTCGGCAGGGAGGAGTAACAATGAGCAGTTCTTC	CASSQGASAGRSNNEQFF
.	.	TRBV12-3/TRBV12-4	TRBJ1-6	TGTGCCAGCAGTTCCGGGACGTATAATTCACCCCTCCACTTT	CASSSGTYNSPLHF
.	few	TRBV29-1	TRBJ1-4	TGCAGCGTTCCCTTGGGGGCTGGAGAAAAACTGTTTTTT	CSVPLGAGEKLFF
.	few	TRBV28	TRBJ2-7	TGTGCCAGCAGTTTGGGAGGGGCAGGGGACCACGAGCAGTACTTC	CASSLGGAGDHEQYF
.	many	TRBV7-3	TRBJ2-6	TGTGCCAGCAGCCTCCCGTCTGGGGCCAACGTCCTGACTTTC	CASSLPSGANVLTF
.	.	TRBV7-9	TRBJ2-7	TGTGCCAGCAGCTTAGGTCTGGGCGAGCAGTACTTC	CASSLGLGEQYF
TRBD1	many	TRBV10-3	TRBJ1-2	TGTGCCATCCAGGGGGGACAGATGTATAGTCGTGGCTACACCTTC	CAIQGGQMYSRGYTF
.	few	TRBV3-1	TRBJ1-2	TGTGCCAGCAGCCATAACGACCCCACTGTTTATGGCTACACCTTC	CASSHNDPTVYGYTF
TRBD2	.	TRBV19	TRBJ2-3	TGTGCCAGCTCTACTAGCGGGGGTAGGACAGATACGCAGTATTTT	CASSTSGGRTDTQYF
.	.	TRBV10-3	TRBJ2-3	TGTGCCATCAGTGTCTCCAGGACAGCAGATACGCAGTATTTT	CAISVSRTADTQYF
.	many	TRBV9	TRBJ1-6	TGTGCCAGCAGCGTAGGATACAGGGAGGGCCCCCTCCACTTT	CASSVGYREGPLHF
.	.	TRBV6-5	TRBJ1-5	TGTGCCAGCAGACCCACAGCATTTAATCAGCCCCAGCATTTT	CASRPTAFNQPQHF
TRBD1	.	TRBV20-1	TRBJ1-5	TGCAGTGCTTACTCCGGGACAGGGGGCACGGGCAATCAGCCCCAGCATTTT	CSAYSGTGGTGNQPQHF
.	many	TRBV4-1	TRBJ2-1	TGCGCCAGCAGCCAAGCAGGTACTATATCCAATGAGCAGTTCTTC	CASSQAGTISNEQFF
.	.	TRBV12-3/TRBV12-4	TRBJ1-1	TGTGCCAGCAGCCAGCAGCGGAACACTGAAGCTTTCTTT	CASSQQRNTEAFF
.	.	TRBV30	TRBJ2-1	TGTGCCTGGAGTGTGTGGGGTAGCAATGAGCAGTTCTTC	CAWSVWGSNEQFF
.	many	TRBV29-1	TRBJ1-1	TGCAGCGTTGTGTTGTCTGTGAACACTGAAGCTTTCTTT	CSVVLSVNTEAFF
.	few	TRBV7-2	TRBJ1-5	TGTGCCAGCAGCTTGGGGACATTTAGCAATCAGCCCCAGCATTTT	CASSLGTFSNQPQHF
.	.	TRBV5-4	TRBJ2-5	TGTGCCAGCAGCACCACCCGGGATGAAGAGACCCAGTACTTC	CASSTTRDEETQYF
TRBD1	many	TRBV25-1	TRBJ1-2	TGTGCCAGCAGTGCCGGGACAGGGATCGGCGGCTACACCTTC	CASSAGTGIGGYTF
.	.	TRBV19	TRBJ1-1	TGTGCCAGTAGTATCACGCCTGACATTAGGAACACTGAAGCTTTCTTT	CASSITPDIRNTEAFF
.	.	TRBV2	TRBJ1-2	TGTGCCAGCAGGCAATTCGATGGCTACACCTTC	CASRQFDGYTF
.	few	TRBV2	TRBJ2-6	TGTGCCAGCAGTCCCGACATCCCCTCTGGGGCCAACGTCCTGACTTTC	CASSPDIPSGANVLTF
TRBD1	.	TRBV18	TRBJ2-3	TGTGCCAGCTCACCACCGTTATATGGGGGACAGAGCACAGATACGCAGTATTTT	CASSPPLYGGQSTDTQYF
.	many	TRBV11-2	TRBJ1-1	TGTGCCAGCAGCCAGTCGAATCTTGAAGCTTTCTTT	CASSQSNLEAFF
.	few	TRBV2	TRBJ2-5	TGTGCCAGCAGTGAATTTACTCAAGAGACCCAGTACTTC	CASSEFTQETQYF
.	.	TRBV20-1	TRBJ2-7	TGCAGTGCTAGAGCCTCACTTAGCTCCTACGAGCAGTACTTC	CSARASLSSYEQYF
.	.	TRBV7-2	TRBJ2-1	TGTGCCAGCAGCTTAGGAGCGGGCGCCTACAATGAGCAGTTCTTC	CASSLGAGAYNEQFF
.	.	TRBV20-1	TRBJ2-7	TGCAGTGCTAGAGAGGTCACGGGACCCTACGAGCAGTACTTC	CSAREVTGPYEQYF
.	few	TRBV30	TRBJ1-4	TGTGCCTGGAGTAGCACTCCAACTAATGAAAAACTGTTTTTT	CAWSSTPTNEKLFF
.	few	TRBV5-1	TRBJ1-4	TGCGCCAGCAGCTTCGAGGGGGCTAATGAAAAACTGTTTTTT	CASSFEGANEKLFF
.	.	TRBV10-3	TRBJ2-3	TGTGCCATCAGCCCCGGGGGCACCCCTAGCACAGATACGCAGTATTTT	CAISPGGTPSTDTQYF
TRBD1	few	TRBV7-2	TRBJ1-1	TGTGCCAGCAGCCTGTGGACAGGGGAGAACACTGAAGCTTTCTTT	CASSLWTGENTEAFF
TRBD2	.	TRBV7-9	TRBJ2-1	TGTGCCAGCAGCTTACCAGCGGGAGCTTCCTTCAATGAGCAGTTCTTC	CASSLPAGASFNEQFF
.	many	TRBV18	TRBJ2-3	TGTGCCAGCTCATCGGTCCTTCAGGGGACGCAGTATTTT	CASSSVLQGTQYF
.	.	TRBV10-2	TRBJ2-3	TGCGCCAGCGGAGGGACACCTAGCACAGATACGCAGTATTTT	CASGGTPSTDTQYF
.	.	TRBV4-1	TRBJ1-1	TGCGCCAGCAGCGAAGGGTACGGGAACACTGAAGCTTTCTTT	CASSEGYGNTEAFF
TRBD1	few	TRBV19	TRBJ1-2	TGTGCCAGTAGTATCCAGTCGACAGGGACTAACTATGGCTACACCTTC	CASSIQSTGTNYGYTF
.	many	TRBV20-1	TRBJ1-1	TGCAGGCCCAGTCGGGACACTGAAGCTTTCTTT	CRPSRDTEAFF
TRBD1	many	TRBV19	TRBJ2-7	TGTGCCAGTAGTATAGGGGACAGTGCCTACGAGCAGTACTTC	CASSIGDSAYEQYF
.	few	TRBV29-1	TRBJ1-2	TGCAGCGTTATCTCGCGGCGGGGCTACACCTTC	CSVISRRGYTF
TRBD2	few	TRBV20-1	TRBJ2-5	TGCAGTGCTAGAGATGGGACTAGCGATGGAGAGACCCAGTACTTC	CSARDGTSDGETQYF
TRBD2	.	TRBV7-6	TRBJ2-3	TGTGCCAGCAGCTTACTAGCGGGAGGTGTAGATACGCAGTATTTT	CASSLLAGGVDTQYF
TRBD1	many	TRBV2	TRBJ1-6	TGTGCCAGCAGTGCCGTTAGGACAGGGGGATCCCTCCACTTT	CASSAVRTGGSLHF
.	.	TRBV24-1	TRBJ2-5	TGTGCCACCAGTGACTCCGCAGGGAGGAACGGGCGAGAGACCCAGTACTTC	CATSDSAGRNGRETQYF
.	.	TRBV19	TRBJ1-2	TGTGCCAGTAGTGAAGACCATGGCTACACCTTC	CASSEDHGYTF
.	few	TRBV6-5	TRBJ1-6	TGTGCCAGCAGTTACTCCATCGGATATAATTCACCCCTCCACTTT	CASSYSIGYNSPLHF
.	few	TRBV29-1	TRBJ2-5	TGCAGCGTTGACGGGGGCAGGGAGACCCAGTACTTC	CSVDGGRETQYF
.	few	TRBV6-2/TRBV6-3	TRBJ1-1	TGTGCCAGCACCCAGACAGTTTTCACTGAAGCTTTCTTT	CASTQTVFTEAFF
.	.	TRBV6-1	TRBJ2-1	TGTGCCAGCAGGCTTTCCCTCCTGGGACGCGATGAGCAGTTCTTC	CASRLSLLGRDEQFF
.	few	TRBV29-1	TRBJ2-7	TGCAGCGTTGAAGATCACAGGTTTTCGGACGAGCAGTACTTC	CSVEDHRFSDEQYF
.	few	TRBV5-1	TRBJ2-5	TGCGCCAGCAGCTTGCGGGGGGCCGGCGGAGACGTTACCCAGTACTTC	CASSLRGAGGDVTQYF
.	.	TRBV7-9	TRBJ2-7	TGTGCCAGCAGCTTGGGGCGGGCCCTCTCCTACGAGCAGTACTTC	CASSLGRALSYEQYF
.	.	TRBV4-1	TRBJ1-6	TGCGCCAGCAGCCCTCGTGGTGAATCACCCCTCCACTTT	CASSPRGESPLHF
.	few	TRBV5-1	TRBJ2-3	TGCGCCAGCAGCTTGGAACATTCTAGCACAGATACGCAGTATTTT	CASSLEHSSTDTQYF
.	many	TRBV7-2	TRBJ2-1	TGTGCCAGCAGCTTAACTTTCCCCCAGCAGTTCTTC	CASSLTFPQQFF
.	.	TRBV19	TRBJ1-1	TGTGCCAGTACCCTGAGCGGCGTGAACACTGAAGCTTTCTTT	CASTLSGVNTEAFF